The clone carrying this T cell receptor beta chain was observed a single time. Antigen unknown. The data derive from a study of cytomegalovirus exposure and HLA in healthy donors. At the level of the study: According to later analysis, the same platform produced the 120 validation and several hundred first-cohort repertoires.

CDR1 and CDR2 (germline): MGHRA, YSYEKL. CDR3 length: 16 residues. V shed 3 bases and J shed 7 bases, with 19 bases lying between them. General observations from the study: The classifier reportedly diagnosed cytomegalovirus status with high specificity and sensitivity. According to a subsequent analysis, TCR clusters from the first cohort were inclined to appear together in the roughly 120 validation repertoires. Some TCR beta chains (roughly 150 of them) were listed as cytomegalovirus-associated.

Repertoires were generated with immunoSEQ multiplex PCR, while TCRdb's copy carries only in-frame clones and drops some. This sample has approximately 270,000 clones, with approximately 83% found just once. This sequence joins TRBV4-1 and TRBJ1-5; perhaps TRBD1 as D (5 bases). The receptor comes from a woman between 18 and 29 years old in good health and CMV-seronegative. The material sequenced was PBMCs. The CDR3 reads CASSQRDPREGQPQHF. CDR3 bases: TGCGCCAGCAGCCAGAGGGACCCACGGGAGGGCCAGCCCCAGCATTTT.